These 29 T cell receptor beta chains were all obtained from the same sample, sequenced in a study of shared clonotypes between healthy human individuals. Measured with immunoSEQ multiplex PCR; TCRdb has only the in-frame clones, and not every one. This table holds about 2.5 million clones, approximately 90% found once. The sequenced sample consisted of naive CD4+ T cells from PBMCs. Subset here: CD45RA+ positively selected. Source of these receptors: a man aged 18 to 29 in good health. Some clones in this sample may be carry-over from other donors' samples.

The chain has TRBV5-1 and TRBJ2-2; the D gene is possibly TRBD1 (5 bases). Germline V gives CDR1 SGHRS, CDR2 YFSETQ. Between the trimmed V and J ends, which lost 0 bases and 4 bases, there was a span of 10 bases. The CDR3 is made up of 15 amino acids. The CDR3 nucleotides are TGCGCCAGCAGCTTGGTAGGGGATGGCACCGGGGAGCTGTTTTTT. This codes for CASSLVGDGTGELFF.

The gene calls are TRBV7-2 and TRBJ2-7; D is possibly TRBD1 or TRBD2 (7 bases each). CDR3 length equals 15 residues. Per germline, CDR1 SGHTA and CDR2 FQGNSA. V was shortened by 1 base and J by 2 bases, with 12 bases between the two germline ends. CDR3 coding DNA: TGTGCCAGCAGCTTAGTGCAGGGGGGGACCTACGAGCAGTACTTC. Protein: CASSLVQGGTYEQYF.

The chain joins TRBV29-1 to TRBJ1-1; D is unresolved. CDR1 SQVTM and CDR2 ANQGSEA come from the germline V gene. The CDR3 length is 13 residues. Trimming removed 4 bases at V and 0 bases at J, with 9 bases between. The CDR3 protein is CSVVRHLNTEAFF. The CDR3 DNA sequence: TGCAGCGTTGTCAGACACCTGAACACTGAAGCTTTCTTT.

This chain links TRBV11-2 with TRBJ2-3, with 10 bases matching TRBD2. CDR3 length: 14 amino acids. After removal of 5 bases from V and 5 bases from J, the junction contained 4 bases not matched to a gene. Germline CDR1 and CDR2: SGHAT and FQNNGV. The CDR3 nucleotides are TGTGCCAGCAGCCCGAGCGGGAGGGGAGATACGCAGTATTTT. This gives the protein CASSPSGRGDTQYF.

The rearrangement uses TRBV7-9 and TRBJ2-7, with 7 bases that match TRBD1. This CDR3 comprises 15 residues. CDR1 SEHNR and CDR2 FQNEAQ come from the germline V gene (reference sequence). The ends lost 4 bases at V and 0 bases at J; junction bases unmatched: 6. The CDR3 region is CASSYDRESSYEQYF. CDR3 sequence (DNA): TGTGCCAGCAGCTACGACAGGGAGAGCTCCTACGAGCAGTACTTC. Filled out from reference TRBV7-9 and TRBJ2-7, the complete variable domain reads DTGVSQNPRHKITKRGQNVTFRCDPISEHNRLYWYRQTLGQGPEFLTYFQNEAQLEKSRLLSDRFSAERPKGSFSTLEIQRTEQGDSAMYLCASSYDRESSYEQYFGPGTRLTVT.

This chain uses TRBV19 with TRBJ2-3; the D gene is possibly TRBD2 (5 bases). Germline V gene data show CDR1 as LNHDA and CDR2 as SQIVND (reference sequence). The V gene lost 6 bases and the J gene lost 9 bases, with 16 bases spanning the gap. The CDR3 is made up of 13 amino acids. DNA for the CDR3: TGTGCCAGTAGCCCTAGGGTCGGAGGAACGCAGTATTTT. It translates to CASSPRVGGTQYF.

The CDR3 loop is CASSETGQGLDTQYF. The CDR3 region has the DNA TGTGCCAGCAGTGAAACGGGACAGGGATTAGATACGCAGTATTTT. The genes are TRBV25-1 and TRBJ2-3, with 9 bases lining up with TRBD1. From germline, CDR1 is MGHDK and CDR2 SYGVNS. The J segment lost 5 bases and the V segment lost 2 bases, leaving 5 bases of the junction unmatched. The CDR3 length is 15 residues.

This chain uses TRBV4-3 with TRBJ2-5, with 7 bases identical to TRBD1. Per germline, CDR1 LGHNA and CDR2 YSLEER. This CDR3 contains 16 residues. V dropped 1 base and J dropped 2; count of bases not matched to a gene: 7. As DNA, the CDR3 is TGCGCCAGCAGCCAAGGAAATACAGGGGTGCAAGAGACCCAGTACTTC. It specifies CASSQGNTGVQETQYF.

The V and J genes are TRBV19 and TRBJ1-2, with D perhaps matching TRBD1 (6 bases). This CDR3 has 13 residues. Trimming removed 6 bases from V and 8 bases from J, with 16 bases in between. Germline V lookup: CDR1 LNHDA, CDR2 SQIVND (reference sequence). CDR3 sequence reads: CASRLQGGGGYTF. The CDR3, as DNA: TGTGCCAGTAGACTACAGGGAGGAGGAGGCTACACCTTC.

V usage is TRBV5-1 and J usage is TRBJ2-7; tentatively, D is TRBD2 (7 bases). The CDR3 is made up of 15 amino acids. Deletions cut 5 bases from V and 2 bases from J, with 17 bases between. The germline CDR1 and CDR2 sequences are SGHRS and YFSETQ. Here the CDR3 DNA reads TGCGCCAGCAGGCCAAGGGGGGGCCGGCCCTACGAGCAGTACTTC. Its protein is CASRPRGGRPYEQYF.

This chain connects TRBV6-1 to TRBJ2-6; D unclear. CDR3 length: 15 amino acids. Per germline, CDR1 MNHNS and CDR2 SASEGT. Deletions cut 5 bases from V and 0 bases from J, with 8 bases between. The CDR3 nucleotides are TGTGCCAGCAGTACCGCTGCCTCTGGGGCCAACGTCCTGACTTTC. It translates to CASSTAASGANVLTF.

A word on this clone: The sample holds other DNA sequences that translate to the same CDR3. This chain uses TRBV5-6 with TRBJ2-7; 8 bases line up with TRBD1. Germline values: CDR1 SGHDT, CDR2 YYEEEE. The V gene end was trimmed by 2 bases and the J gene end by 4 bases; junction bases not matched to a gene: 5. The CDR3 is made up of 14 amino acids. CDR3 loop: CASSLGQGRYEQYF. The CDR3 bases are TGTGCCAGCAGCTTAGGACAGGGTCGGTACGAGCAGTACTTC.

This chain uses TRBV15 with TRBJ1-1; D remains unclear. Germline CDR1 and CDR2: LNHNV and YYDKDF (reference sequence). The CDR3 totals 15 residues. Trimming took off 4 bases at V and 0 bases at J, with 12 bases between the two ends. The CDR3: CATSNRWQLNTEAFF. DNA of the CDR3: TGTGCCACCAGCAACCGGTGGCAATTGAACACTGAAGCTTTCTTT.

Comment on this clone: The same CDR3 can be traced to other DNA sequences in this sample. The genes are TRBV6-5 and TRBJ1-2; TRBD1 aligns across 7 bases. Unmatched junction bases numbered 3, after V lost 0 bases and J lost 5 bases. The germline V gene has CDR1 MNHEY and CDR2 SVGAGI. The CDR3 consists of 14 residues. CDR3 region: CASSYSSRGYGYTF. DNA of the CDR3: TGTGCCAGCAGTTACTCGAGCAGGGGGTATGGCTACACCTTC.

This chain links TRBV6-5 with TRBJ2-1; possibly TRBD1 for D (6 bases). With 4 bases removed from V and 4 bases from J, the gap between germline ends came to 17 bases. The CDR3 consists of 16 residues. The germline V gene has CDR1 MNHEY and CDR2 SVGAGI. The CDR3 DNA sequence: TGTGCCAGCAGTTCTACAGGGTCATCCACTTACAATGAGCAGTTCTTC. Its translation: CASSSTGSSTYNEQFF.

The V gene is TRBV7-9, the J gene TRBJ2-5; D unclear. The DNA end is a closer match to TRBJ2-7, so the J assignment may be wrong. The CDR3 is 15 residues long. In germline, CDR1 is SEHNR, CDR2 FQNEAQ (reference sequence). The CDR3, as DNA: TGTGCCAGCAGCTTATCTGCAGTGAGCTCCTACGAGCAGTACTTC. Translation: CASSLSAVSSYEQYF.

This chain connects TRBV7-8 to TRBJ2-7, with D possibly being TRBD1 (6 bases). CDR3 size: 14 residues. V was cut by 5 bases and J by 2 bases, with 13 bases left in between. From germline, CDR1 is SGHVS and CDR2 FQNEAQ. The CDR3 DNA follows: TGTGCCAGCAGCGACCTCAGGGGCCCCTACGAGCAGTACTTC. Translating gives CASSDLRGPYEQYF.

The rearrangement joins TRBV6-1 to TRBJ2-2, with a tentative D call TRBD2 (7 bases). Germline loops: CDR1 MNHNS, CDR2 SASEGT. This CDR3 spans 15 amino acids. The germline V and J ends were trimmed by 7 bases and 5 bases, with 17 bases remaining between them. CDR3 amino acids: CASNIGGAYTGELFF. The CDR3 nucleotides read TGTGCCAGCAATATAGGGGGGGCGTATACCGGGGAGCTGTTTTTT.

V and J are TRBV7-9 and TRBJ2-1; 13 bases align to TRBD2. Germline trimming cut 4 bases from V and 7 bases from J; bases unmatched to any gene: 7. Germline values: CDR1 SEHNR, CDR2 FQNEAQ (reference sequence). The CDR3 is 16 amino acids. The CDR3 region has the DNA TGTGCCAGCAGCTCACTAGCGGGAGGGCCTACGAATGAGCAGTTCTTC. This codes for CASSSLAGGPTNEQFF.

This chain connects TRBV7-3 to TRBJ2-5; 10 bases align to TRBD1. Germline CDR1 reads SGHTA; CDR2 reads FQGTGA. This CDR3 comprises 13 residues. V was pared by 7 bases and J by 5 bases, with 4 bases of the junction left unmatched. The CDR3 spells CASTWTGGETQYF. Here the CDR3 DNA reads TGTGCCAGCACCTGGACAGGGGGGGAGACCCAGTACTTC.

This clone was observed once. V is TRBV7-9 and J is TRBJ2-3; no reliable D call. The CDR3 length is 14 residues. Germline V gene sequence: CDR1 SEHNR, CDR2 FQNEAQ (reference sequence). Deletions cut 2 bases from V and 2 bases from J, with 8 bases between. CDR3 loop: CASSLNGLTDTQYF. The CDR3 bases are TGTGCCAGCAGCTTAAACGGCCTCACAGATACGCAGTATTTT.

This chain joins TRBV11-2 and TRBJ2-1; no clear D. Trimming pared 2 bases from V and 10 bases from J, leaving 21 bases between. Per the germline V gene, CDR1 is SGHAT and CDR2 is FQNNGV. This CDR3 comprises 16 residues. This CDR3 is CASSLSPDQRSGEQFF. DNA of the CDR3: TGTGCCAGCAGCTTATCCCCGGACCAGCGTTCTGGGGAGCAGTTCTTC.

The chain uses TRBV5-4 and TRBJ1-1; perhaps TRBD1 as D (5 bases). Germline V gives CDR1 SGHNT, CDR2 YYREEE (reference sequence). The V and J ends lost 4 bases and 3 bases respectively, with 16 bases between them. The CDR3 runs to 15 residues. CDR3 sequence reads: CASSQEEGAYTEAFF. The CDR3 bases are TGTGCCAGCAGCCAGGAGGAAGGGGCGTACACTGAAGCTTTCTTT.

This clone appeared a single time. The CDR3 nucleotides are TGTGCCATCTGCCCGGCTTATACTAGCACAGATACGCAGTATTTT. It codes for CAICPAYTSTDTQYF. The chain uses TRBV28 and TRBJ2-3; D unresolved. CDR3 length: 15 residues. CDR1 MDHEN and CDR2 SYDVKM come from the germline V gene. The V gene lost 10 bases and the J gene lost 0 bases, with 17 bases spanning the gap.

This chain joins TRBV2 and TRBJ2-7; 7 bases are shared with TRBD1. CDR1 and CDR2 from the germline V gene are SNHLY and FYNNEI. The CDR3 has 14 residues. J gave up 6 bases and V 8 bases, and 13 bases lay outside the gene matches. Here the CDR3 reads CASGTGTARTEQYF. The CDR3 nucleotides read TGTGCCAGCGGCACCGGGACAGCGAGGACCGAGCAGTACTTC.

The chain is built from TRBV28 and TRBJ1-3; D not resolved. Per germline, CDR1 MDHEN and CDR2 SYDVKM. CDR3 size: 13 residues. The V gene lost 6 bases and the J gene lost 4 bases, with 10 bases spanning the gap. The CDR3 coding sequence is TGTGCCAGCAGCTTCCAAGCCGGAAACACCATATATTTT. It yields the protein CASSFQAGNTIYF.

The CDR3 nucleotides are TGCGCCAGCAGTGACAGGGTCGACAATAGTGAGCAGTTCTTC. The encoded protein is CASSDRVDNSEQFF. This chain links TRBV5-1 with TRBJ2-1; 7 bases match TRBD1. CDR3 length equals 14 residues. Per the germline V gene, CDR1 is SGHRS and CDR2 is YFSETQ. Unmatched junction bases numbered 11, after V lost 5 bases and J lost 9 bases. The full variable domain, with the rest looked up from reference TRBV5-1 and TRBJ2-1, is KAGVTQTPRYLIKTRGQQVTLSCSPISGHRSVSWYQQTPGQGLQFLFEYFSETQRNKGNFPGRFSGRQFSNSRSEMNVSTLELGDSALYLCASSDRVDNSEQFFGPGTRLTVL.

A word on this clone: Its ends do not fully match the called genes, so a read error is possible. The chain is built from TRBV27 and TRBJ2-1; perhaps D is TRBD1 or TRBD2 (6 bases each). Germline V lookup: CDR1 MNHEY, CDR2 SMNVEV (reference sequence). CDR3 length equals 15 residues. This CDR3 is CATSQGLGGYNEQFF. The CDR3 DNA is TGTGCCACCAGTCAGGGGCTGGGGGGCTACAATGAGCAGTTCTTC.

The V gene is TRBV11-3, the J gene TRBJ2-1; 9 nucleotides match TRBD2. V lost 5 bases to trimming and J lost 6 bases; unmatched junction nucleotides: 8. CDR1 is SGHNT, CDR2 YENEEA, per germline. This CDR3 is 15 amino acids long. The CDR3 reads CASSAGTSYGNEQFF. The CDR3 DNA is TGTGCCAGCAGCGCCGGGACTAGCTACGGCAATGAGCAGTTCTTC.